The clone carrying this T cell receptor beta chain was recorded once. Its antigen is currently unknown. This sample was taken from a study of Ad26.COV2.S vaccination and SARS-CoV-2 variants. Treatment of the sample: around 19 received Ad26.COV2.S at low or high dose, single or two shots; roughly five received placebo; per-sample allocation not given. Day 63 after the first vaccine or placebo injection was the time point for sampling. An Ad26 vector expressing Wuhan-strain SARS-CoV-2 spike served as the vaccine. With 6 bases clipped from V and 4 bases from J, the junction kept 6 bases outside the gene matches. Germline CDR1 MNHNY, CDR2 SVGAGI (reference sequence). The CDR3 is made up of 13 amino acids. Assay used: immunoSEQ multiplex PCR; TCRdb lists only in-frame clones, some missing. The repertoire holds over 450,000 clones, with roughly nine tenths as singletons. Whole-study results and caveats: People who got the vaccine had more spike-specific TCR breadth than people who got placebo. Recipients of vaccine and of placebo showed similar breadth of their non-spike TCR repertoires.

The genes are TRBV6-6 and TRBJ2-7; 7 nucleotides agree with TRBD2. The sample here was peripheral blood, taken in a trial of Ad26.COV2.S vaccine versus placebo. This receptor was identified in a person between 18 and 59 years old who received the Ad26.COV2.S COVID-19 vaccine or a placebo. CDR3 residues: CASSRGEGYEQYF. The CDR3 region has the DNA TGTGCCAGCAGCCGGGGGGAGGGTTACGAGCAGTACTTC.